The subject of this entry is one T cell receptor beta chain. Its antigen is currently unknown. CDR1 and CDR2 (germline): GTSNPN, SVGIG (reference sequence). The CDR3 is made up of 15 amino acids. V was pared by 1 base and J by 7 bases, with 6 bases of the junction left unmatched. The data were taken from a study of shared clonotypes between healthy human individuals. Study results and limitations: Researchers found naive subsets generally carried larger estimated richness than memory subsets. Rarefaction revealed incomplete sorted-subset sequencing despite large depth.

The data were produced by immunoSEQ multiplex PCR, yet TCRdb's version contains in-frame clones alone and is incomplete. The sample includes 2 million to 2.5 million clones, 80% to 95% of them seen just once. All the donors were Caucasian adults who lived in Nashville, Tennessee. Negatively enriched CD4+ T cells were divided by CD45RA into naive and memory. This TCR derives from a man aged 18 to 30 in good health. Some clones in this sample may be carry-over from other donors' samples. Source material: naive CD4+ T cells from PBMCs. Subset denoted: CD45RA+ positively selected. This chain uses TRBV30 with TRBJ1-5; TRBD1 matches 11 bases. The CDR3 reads CAWSDRDRGGQPQHF. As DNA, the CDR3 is TGTGCCTGGAGTGACCGGGACAGGGGGGGGCAGCCCCAGCATTTT.